This TCR beta chain stems from a study of blood T cell repertoires in COVID-19 (dated by TCRdb to 2019 to 2021). General notes on the study: Samples covering the acute and convalescent phases of COVID-19 were provided by collaborators in the United States, Italy and Spain. Subjects who had been exposed to COVID-19, were actively infected with it, or had recovered from it provided the deeply sampled blood TCRbeta repertoires that made up the dataset. HLA class I and class II types, where available, came from metadata supplied by the sample provider rather than from assay-based typing. Samples came from the ongoing ImmuneRACE study (first 160 participants) plus 1,254 subjects from 6 global collaborators. The sample metadata nearly always contained a de-identified subject ID, COVID-19 status, age in years and sex. The repertoires were made available in a free public database intended to serve as a resource for research on the immune response to SARS-CoV-2. The material from the prospective study consisted of cDNA or gDNA derived from T cells, B-cell-depleted T cells, or PBMCs. What the research found in general, with its limitations: Clinical and demographic metadata were provided uncurated, with the amount varying by source and participant.

For this clone: Which antigen it targets is not known. Within one base of it there is no much larger clone, and no base qualities were kept.

Whole blood was collected in K2EDTA tubes by collaborating institutions according to the institutions' own protocols. For TCRbeta analysis, collaborators shipped samples in one of three forms: frozen whole blood, isolated PBMCs, or DNA extracted from either of those sample types. The germline V gene sets CDR1 to SGHRS and CDR2 to YFSETQ. Trimming accounts for 0 bases at V and 3 bases at J, while the number of junction bases matched to no gene is 8. CDR3 length: 17 amino acids, cysteine to phenylalanine. Of all the DNA, just the CDR3 is kept, 51 bases in frame from base 1. The immunoSEQ Assay, a bias-controlled multiplex PCR, was used to amplify TCRbeta CDR3 regions from genomic DNA. Per the original workflow: The number of nucleated cells in each sample was estimated by amplification of reference gene primers within the assay. To quantify the absolute abundance of each unique TCRbeta CDR3 rearrangement, sequence reads were collapsed and filtered. For each sample, productive Simpson clonality was calculated as the square root of Simpson's diversity index over productive rearrangements. TCRdb took this table from immuneACCESS and kept in-frame rearrangements with V and J called. Such tables lack part of the clones; where checked against another copy, unresolved V genes explain under half of the gap, and the rest is unexplained. V, J and clone size were drawn from that table, and D and trimming were deduced from the DNA. For this sample there are nearly 110,000 clones; about 70% appear just once. Together, the top ten hold more than 0.8% of the sample.

The chain was built from TRBV5-1 and TRBJ2-3, with TRBD2 matching 9 junction bases. The sample consisted of peripheral blood. The clonotype comes from a human donor with acute or convalescent COVID-19. The donor label of this sample is uncertain. The CDR3 protein: CASSLVLAGSTTDTQYF. The bases are TGCGCCAGCAGCTTGGTGCTAGCGGGGTCAACTACAGATACGCAGTATTTT.